This TCR beta chain was sequenced during a study of blood T cells in healthy people across ages. A note on this clonotype: What it binds is not known.

Broader study findings: Naive and antigen-experienced cells were not separated, limiting conclusive comparison.

Trimming shortened V by 1 base and J by 3 bases, and 13 bases separated the two germline ends. CDR3 length equals 16 residues. Each sample provided at least 5.5 micrograms of extracted total RNA. Primers used in a second PCR of about 7 to 11 cycles were a sample-barcoded 5' primer and a J-beta primer mix. Carrying 12 random nucleotides, a template-switch adaptor labeled each individual cDNA molecule. TCRdb reprocessed the 5' RACE reads with MiXCR, giving one entry per CDR3 protein. This table holds about 640,000 distinct CDR3 sequences, about 53% found once. Sequenced sample: blood. The chain is built from TRBV12-3 or TRBV12-4 and TRBJ2-1; D is uncertain. The receptor was derived from a man aged 55 to 70 in good health. The DNA of the CDR3 is TGTGCCAGCAGTTTAGGCGTGGGCGTAAACTACAATGAGCAGTTCTTC. Its translation is CASSLGVGVNYNEQFF.